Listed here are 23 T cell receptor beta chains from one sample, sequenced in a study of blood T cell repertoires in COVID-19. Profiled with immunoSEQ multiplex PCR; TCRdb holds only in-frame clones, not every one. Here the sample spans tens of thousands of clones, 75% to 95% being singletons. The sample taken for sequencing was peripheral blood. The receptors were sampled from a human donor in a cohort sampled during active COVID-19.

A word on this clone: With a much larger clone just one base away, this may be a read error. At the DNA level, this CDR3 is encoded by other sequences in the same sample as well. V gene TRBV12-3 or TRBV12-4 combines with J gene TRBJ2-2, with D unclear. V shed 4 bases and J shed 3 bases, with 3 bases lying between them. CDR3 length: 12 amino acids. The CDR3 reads CASSSDTGELFF. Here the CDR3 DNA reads TGTGCCAGCAGTTCCGACACCGGGGAGCTGTTTTTT.

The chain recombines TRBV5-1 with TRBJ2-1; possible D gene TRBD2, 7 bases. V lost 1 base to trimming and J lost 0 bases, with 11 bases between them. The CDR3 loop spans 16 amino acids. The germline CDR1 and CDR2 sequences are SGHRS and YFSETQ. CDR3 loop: CASSLLAGASYNEQFF. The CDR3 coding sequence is TGCGCCAGCAGCTTGTTGGCGGGGGCCTCCTACAATGAGCAGTTCTTC.

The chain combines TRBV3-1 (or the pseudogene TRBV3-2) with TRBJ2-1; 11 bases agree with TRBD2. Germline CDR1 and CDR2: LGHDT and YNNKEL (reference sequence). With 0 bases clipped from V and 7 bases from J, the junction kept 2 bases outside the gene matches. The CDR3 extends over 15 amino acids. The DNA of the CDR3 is TGTGCCAGCAGCCAAGATCCTAGCGGGAGGAATGAGCAGTTCTTC. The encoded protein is CASSQDPSGRNEQFF.

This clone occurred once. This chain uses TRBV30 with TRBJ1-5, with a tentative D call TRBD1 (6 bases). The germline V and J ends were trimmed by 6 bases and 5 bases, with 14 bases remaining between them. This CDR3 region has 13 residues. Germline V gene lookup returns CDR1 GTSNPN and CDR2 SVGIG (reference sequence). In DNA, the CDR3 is TGTGCCTGCCAGCATAAGGGGGATCAGCCCCAGCATTTT. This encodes CACQHKGDQPQHF.

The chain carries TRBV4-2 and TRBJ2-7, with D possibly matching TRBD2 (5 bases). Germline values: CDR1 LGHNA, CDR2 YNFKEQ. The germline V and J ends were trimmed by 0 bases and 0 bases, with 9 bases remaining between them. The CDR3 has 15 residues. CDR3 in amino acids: CASSQEPGSSYEQYF. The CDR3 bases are TGTGCCAGCAGCCAAGAACCGGGAAGCTCCTACGAGCAGTACTTC.

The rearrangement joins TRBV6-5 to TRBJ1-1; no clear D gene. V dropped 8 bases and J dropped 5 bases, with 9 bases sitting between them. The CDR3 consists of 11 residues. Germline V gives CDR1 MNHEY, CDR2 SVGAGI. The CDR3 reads CASRGATEAFF. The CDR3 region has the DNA TGTGCCAGCCGGGGAGCAACTGAAGCTTTCTTT.

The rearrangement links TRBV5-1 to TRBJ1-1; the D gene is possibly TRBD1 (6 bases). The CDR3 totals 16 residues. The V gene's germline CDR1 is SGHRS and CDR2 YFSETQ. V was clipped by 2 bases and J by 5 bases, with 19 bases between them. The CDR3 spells CASSFKGRGGETEAFF. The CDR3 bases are TGCGCCAGCAGCTTTAAGGGCAGGGGAGGGGAAACTGAAGCTTTCTTT.

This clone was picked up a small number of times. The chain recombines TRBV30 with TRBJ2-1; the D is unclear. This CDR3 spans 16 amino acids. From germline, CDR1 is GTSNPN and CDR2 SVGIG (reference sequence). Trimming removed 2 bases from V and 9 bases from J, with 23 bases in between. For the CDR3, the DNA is TGTGCCTGGAGTCCGGCCGCGCTTCGGAGCGACGGTGAGCAGTTCTTC. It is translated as CAWSPAALRSDGEQFF. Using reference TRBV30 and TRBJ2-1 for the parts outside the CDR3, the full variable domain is SQTIHQWPATLVQPVGSPLSLECTVEGTSNPNLYWYRQAAGRGLQLLFYSVGIGQISSEVPQNLSASRPQDRQFILSSKKLLLSDSGFYLCAWSPAALRSDGEQFFGPGTRLTVL.

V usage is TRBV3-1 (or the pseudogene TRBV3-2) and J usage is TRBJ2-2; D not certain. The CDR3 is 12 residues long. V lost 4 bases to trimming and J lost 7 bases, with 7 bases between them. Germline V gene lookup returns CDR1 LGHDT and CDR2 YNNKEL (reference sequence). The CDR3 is CASSPYGGELFF. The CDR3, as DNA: TGTGCCAGCAGCCCCTATGGCGGGGAGCTGTTTTTT.

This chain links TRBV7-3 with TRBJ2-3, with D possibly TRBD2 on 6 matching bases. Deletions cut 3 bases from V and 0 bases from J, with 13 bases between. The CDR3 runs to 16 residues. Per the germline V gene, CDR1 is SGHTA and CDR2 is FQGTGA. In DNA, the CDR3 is TGTGCCAGCAGCTTGGGGCCCGGGGGAAGCACAGATACGCAGTATTTT. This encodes CASSLGPGGSTDTQYF.

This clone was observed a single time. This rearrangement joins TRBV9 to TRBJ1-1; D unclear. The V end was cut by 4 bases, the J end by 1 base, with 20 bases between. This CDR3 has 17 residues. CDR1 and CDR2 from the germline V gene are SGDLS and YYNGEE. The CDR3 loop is CASSPLDMFSGNTEAFF. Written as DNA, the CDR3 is TGTGCCAGCAGCCCCTTAGACATGTTTTCAGGGAACACTGAAGCTTTCTTT.

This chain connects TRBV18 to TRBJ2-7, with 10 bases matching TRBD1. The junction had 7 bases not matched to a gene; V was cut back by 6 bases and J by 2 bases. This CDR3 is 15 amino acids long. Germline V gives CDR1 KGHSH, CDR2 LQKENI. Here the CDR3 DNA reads TGTGCCAGCTCCCGACAGGGGGCAAGTACCTACGAGCAGTACTTC. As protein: CASSRQGASTYEQYF.

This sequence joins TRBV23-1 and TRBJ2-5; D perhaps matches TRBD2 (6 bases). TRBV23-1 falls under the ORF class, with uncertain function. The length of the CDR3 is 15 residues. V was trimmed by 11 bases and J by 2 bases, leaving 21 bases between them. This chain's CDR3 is CAAQGASERQETQYF. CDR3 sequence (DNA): TGCGCCGCCCAAGGGGCTAGCGAGAGACAAGAGACCCAGTACTTC.

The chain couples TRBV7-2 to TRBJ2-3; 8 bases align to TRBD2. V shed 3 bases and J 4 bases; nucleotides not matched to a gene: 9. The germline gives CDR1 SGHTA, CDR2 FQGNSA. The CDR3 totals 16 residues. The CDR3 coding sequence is TGTGCCAGCAGCTTCGGGGGTAGCGGGGAGGCAGATACGCAGTATTTT. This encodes CASSFGGSGEADTQYF.

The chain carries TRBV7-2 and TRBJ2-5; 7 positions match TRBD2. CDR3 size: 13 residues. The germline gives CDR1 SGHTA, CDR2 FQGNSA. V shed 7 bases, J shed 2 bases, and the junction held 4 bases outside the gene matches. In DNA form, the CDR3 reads TGTGCCAGCACTCCGGGACTACAAGAGACCCAGTACTTC. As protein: CASTPGLQETQYF.

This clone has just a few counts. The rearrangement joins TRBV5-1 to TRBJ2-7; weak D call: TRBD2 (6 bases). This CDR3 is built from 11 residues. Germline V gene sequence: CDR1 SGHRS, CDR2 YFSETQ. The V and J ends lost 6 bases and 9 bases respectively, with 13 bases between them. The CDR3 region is CASTEGLGQYF. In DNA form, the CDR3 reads TGCGCCAGCACGGAGGGTCTAGGGCAGTACTTC.

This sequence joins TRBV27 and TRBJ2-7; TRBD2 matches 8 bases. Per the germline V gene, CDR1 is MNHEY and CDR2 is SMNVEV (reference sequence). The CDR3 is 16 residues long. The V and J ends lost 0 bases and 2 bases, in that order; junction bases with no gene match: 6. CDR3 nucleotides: TGTGCCAGCAGTTTATCGAGCCTAGCGGGCACCTACGAGCAGTACTTC. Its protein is CASSLSSLAGTYEQYF.

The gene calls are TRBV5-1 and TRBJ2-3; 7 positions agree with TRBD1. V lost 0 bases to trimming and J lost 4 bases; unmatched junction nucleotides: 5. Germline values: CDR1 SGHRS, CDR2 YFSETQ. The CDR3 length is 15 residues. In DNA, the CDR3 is TGCGCCAGCAGCTTGGGACAGGGTGCCCCAGATACGCAGTATTTT. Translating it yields CASSLGQGAPDTQYF.

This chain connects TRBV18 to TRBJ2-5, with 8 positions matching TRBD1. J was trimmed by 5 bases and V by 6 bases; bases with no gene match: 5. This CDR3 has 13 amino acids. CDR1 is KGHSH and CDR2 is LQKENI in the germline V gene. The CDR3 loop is CASSLGQGETQYF. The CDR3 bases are TGTGCCAGCTCCCTAGGACAGGGCGAGACCCAGTACTTC.

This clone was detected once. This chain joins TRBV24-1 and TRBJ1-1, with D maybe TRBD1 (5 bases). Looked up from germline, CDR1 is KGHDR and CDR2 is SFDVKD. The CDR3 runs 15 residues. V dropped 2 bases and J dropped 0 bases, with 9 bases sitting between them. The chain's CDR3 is CATSDSRQLNTEAFF. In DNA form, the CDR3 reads TGTGCCACCAGTGATTCCCGACAGCTGAACACTGAAGCTTTCTTT.

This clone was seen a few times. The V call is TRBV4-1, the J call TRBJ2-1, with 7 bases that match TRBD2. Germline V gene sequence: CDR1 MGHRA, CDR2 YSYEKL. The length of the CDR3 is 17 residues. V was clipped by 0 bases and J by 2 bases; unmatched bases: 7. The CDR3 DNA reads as TGCGCCAGCAGCCAAGATCTTGGCGGGAGTCCCTACAATGAGCAGTTCTTC. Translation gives CASSQDLGGSPYNEQFF.

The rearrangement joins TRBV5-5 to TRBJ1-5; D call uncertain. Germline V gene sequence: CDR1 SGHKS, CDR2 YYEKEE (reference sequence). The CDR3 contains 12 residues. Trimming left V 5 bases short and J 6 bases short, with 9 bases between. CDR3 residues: CASSLGSQPQHF. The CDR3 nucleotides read TGTGCCAGCAGTCTAGGCTCTCAGCCCCAGCATTTT.

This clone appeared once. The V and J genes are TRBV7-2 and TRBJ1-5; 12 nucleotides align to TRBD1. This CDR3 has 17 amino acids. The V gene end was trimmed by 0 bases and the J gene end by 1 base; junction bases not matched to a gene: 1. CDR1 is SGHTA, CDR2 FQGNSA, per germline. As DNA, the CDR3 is TGTGCCAGCAGCTTAGCGGGGACAGGGGGCAGCAATCAGCCCCAGCATTTT. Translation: CASSLAGTGGSNQPQHF. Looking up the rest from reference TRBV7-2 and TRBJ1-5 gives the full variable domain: GAGVSQSPSNKVTEKGKDVELRCDPISGHTALYWYRQSLGQGLEFLIYFQGNSAPDKSGLPSDRFSAERTGGSVSTLTIQRTQQEDSAVYLCASSLAGTGGSNQPQHFGDGTRLSIL.